These T cell receptor beta chains were read from a single sample in a study of OX40 agonist ivuxolimab in advanced cancers. The method was immunoSEQ multiplex PCR; TCRdb's version includes in-frame clones alone and lacks a portion of them. The repertoire holds about 55,000 clones, 77% seen once, with around 5.9% in the top ten. The specimen was CD4+ or CD8+ T cells sorted from blood, collected in a trial of the OX40 agonist ivuxolimab. These receptors came from an adult with an advanced solid tumor such as melanoma, head and neck, liver or kidney cancer. Each CDR3 is given with its conserved first and last residue. Fields, in order: J gene, clone size, V gene, D gene, CDR3 DNA, CDR3 protein. A D gene is named only where the DNA matches it firmly. Clone size, where shown, is once, few, many, or a class for clones that have expanded.

TRBJ1-2 | - | TRBV20-1 | - | TGCAGAATCTATGGCTACACCTTC | CRIYGYTF
TRBJ1-4 | - | TRBV7-2 | - | TGTGCCAGCAGCTTACTGAGAGGCGAAAAACTGTTTTTT | CASSLLRGEKLFF
TRBJ2-7 | - | TRBV5-4 | - | TGTGCCAGCAGCTTTAGTCAGGGAGGCTACGAGCAGTACTTC | CASSFSQGGYEQYF
TRBJ1-2 | few | TRBV25-1 | TRBD1 | TGTGCCAGCAGTGAATACCAGGGGGCGTCCACCTTC | CASSEYQGASTF
TRBJ2-7 | - | TRBV21-1 | - | TGTGCCAGCAGCAGTCGTCTACTCCGCTACGAGCAGTACTTC | CASSSRLLRYEQYF
TRBJ2-5 | - | TRBV7-3 | TRBD1 | TGTGCCAGCAGCCGCGACAGGGGAGAGACCCAGTACTTC | CASSRDRGETQYF
TRBJ1-2 | - | TRBV9 | - | TGTGCCAGCAGCGTTGGGGGTAACTATGGCTACACCTTC | CASSVGGNYGYTF
TRBJ1-1 | - | TRBV5-6 | - | TGTGCCAGCAGCCCGGGACCCAACACTGAAGCTTTCTTT | CASSPGPNTEAFF
TRBJ1-1 | many | TRBV18 | - | TGTGCCAGCTCACCACAAAAGGGGATGAACACTGAAGCTTTCTTT | CASSPQKGMNTEAFF
TRBJ1-6 | - | TRBV4-1 | - | TGCGCCAGCAGCCGACTAGGTTCACCCCTCCACTTT | CASSRLGSPLHF
TRBJ2-5 | - | TRBV5-4 | TRBD2 | TGTGCCAGCAGCATAGCGGGGGGGCGAGAGACCCAGTACTTC | CASSIAGGRETQYF
TRBJ1-1 | - | TRBV6-6 | - | TGTGCCAGCAGTTACACGGTGAACACTGAAGCTTTCTTT | CASSYTVNTEAFF
TRBJ2-3 | - | TRBV2 | - | TGTGCCAGCAGTAACCTGGTACGGACAGATACGCAGTATTTT | CASSNLVRTDTQYF
TRBJ1-5 | few | TRBV11-2 | TRBD1 | TGTGCCAGCAGCCACGGACAGGGCAATCAGCCCCAGCATTTT | CASSHGQGNQPQHF
TRBJ1-6 | few | TRBV5-4 | - | TGTGCCAGCAGTGCGGCCGCTTCACCCCTCCACTTT | CASSAAASPLHF
TRBJ2-7 | - | TRBV4-2 | TRBD1 | TGTGCCAGCAGCCAACCGGGACAGGGCCCCGAGCAGTACTTC | CASSQPGQGPEQYF
TRBJ2-7 | - | TRBV4-2 | - | TGTGCCAGCAGCACGGGTCGGGGGAGCTCCTACGAGCAGTACTTC | CASSTGRGSSYEQYF
TRBJ1-2 | - | TRBV7-2 | - | TGTGCCAGCAGCTTCGCAACAGGCGTTAACTATGGCTACACCTTC | CASSFATGVNYGYTF
TRBJ1-1 | few | TRBV6-1 | - | TGTGCCAGCAGCCTCCGGACATGGGGGGACACTGAAGCTTTCTTT | CASSLRTWGDTEAFF
TRBJ2-6 | medium-sized | TRBV19 | TRBD1 | TGTGCCAGCCTACAGGGGGTCCACTCTGGGGCCAACGTCCTGACTTTC | CASLQGVHSGANVLTF
TRBJ2-2 | - | TRBV28 | - | TGTGCCAGCAGCCCTTTGGGTGCGAACACCGGGGAGCTGTTTTTT | CASSPLGANTGELFF
TRBJ1-1 | - | TRBV4-2 | TRBD1 | TGTGCCACTCGGGACAGACCGAACACTGAAGCTTTCTTT | CATRDRPNTEAFF
TRBJ1-1 | - | TRBV2 | - | TGTGCCAGCAGTGAGACCCGACAGAACACTGAAGCTTTCTTT | CASSETRQNTEAFF
TRBJ1-5 | - | TRBV7-2 | - | TGTGCCAGCTTAACAGGGCCCAATCAGCCCCAGCATTTT | CASLTGPNQPQHF
TRBJ2-1 | - | TRBV4-1 | - | TGCGCCAGCAGCCATCAGAGGACAAACAATGAGCAGTTCTTC | CASSHQRTNNEQFF
TRBJ2-2 | - | TRBV19 | - | TGTGCCAGTAGTATCCAGTGGGGACGGTCCGGGGAGCTGTTTTTT | CASSIQWGRSGELFF
TRBJ2-1 | - | TRBV6-1 | TRBD2 | TGTGCCAGCAGTGGAACTAGCGGGGGGCCGTACAATGAGCAGTTCTTC | CASSGTSGGPYNEQFF
TRBJ2-1 | few | TRBV7-9 | TRBD2 | TGTGCCAGCAGCTTAGGGTCTAGCGGACCCCAAAACTACAATGAGCAGTTCTTC | CASSLGSSGPQNYNEQFF
TRBJ2-7 | few | TRBV25-1 | TRBD1 | TGTGCCAGCAGCAAGGGGGGGACAGGGGCCTACGAGCAGTACTTC | CASSKGGTGAYEQYF
TRBJ2-7 | - | TRBV12-5 | - | TGTGCTAGTGGCCCCGGGGACGGGCTCTATAGAGAGCAGTACTTC | CASGPGDGLYREQYF
TRBJ2-7 | - | TRBV7-6 | - | TGTGCCAGCAGCTTAGGAGCAACAGGTTTCTCCTACGAGCAGTACTTC | CASSLGATGFSYEQYF
TRBJ2-3 | - | TRBV28 | TRBD1 | TGTGCCAGCAGGCACAGGGGGCTGAGCACAGATACGCAGTATTTT | CASRHRGLSTDTQYF
TRBJ1-2 | - | TRBV19 | TRBD1 | TGTGCCAGTAGTCGGACAGGCGACTATGGCTACACCTTC | CASSRTGDYGYTF
TRBJ2-7 | medium-sized | TRBV11-2 | - | TGTGCCAGCAGCCAGGTCATCGAGCAGTACTTC | CASSQVIEQYF
TRBJ1-1 | - | TRBV5-6 | - | TGTGCCAGCAGCTTGGGGGATACTGAAGCTTTCTTT | CASSLGDTEAFF
TRBJ1-2 | - | TRBV4-2 | TRBD1 | TGTGCCAGCAGCCAGGGGACAGGGGGCAGGGGGGGTGGCTACACCTTC | CASSQGTGGRGGGYTF
TRBJ1-1 | - | TRBV7-8 | - | TGTGCCAGCAGCTTAACGGCAGGGCCCATGAACACTGAAGCTTTCTTT | CASSLTAGPMNTEAFF
TRBJ1-2 | - | TRBV4-1 | - | TGCGCCAGCAGCCCCCTACCCAGGGTAGGAAACTATGGCTACACCTTC | CASSPLPRVGNYGYTF
TRBJ2-7 | - | TRBV5-1 | - | TGCGCCAGCAGCTTTGGTGGCACAGATCCGACCTACGAGCAGTACTTC | CASSFGGTDPTYEQYF
TRBJ2-7 | - | TRBV2 | - | TGTGCCAGCAAGGTCGAGGGGGTAACCTACGAGCAGTACTTC | CASKVEGVTYEQYF
TRBJ2-7 | few | TRBV18 | TRBD2 | TGTGCCAGCTCGCTGACTAGCGGGCTAACGGGAGAGCAGTACTTC | CASSLTSGLTGEQYF
TRBJ2-2 | once | TRBV5-1 | TRBD1 | TGCGCCAGCAGCTTGATTTACAGGGGGGACACCGGGGAGCTGTTTTTT | CASSLIYRGDTGELFF
TRBJ2-7 | - | TRBV10-3 | - | TGTGCCATCAGTGTAAAGGCGGGGTTCCCCTACGAGCAGTACTTC | CAISVKAGFPYEQYF
TRBJ1-4 | - | TRBV5-8 | TRBD1 | TGTGCCAGCAGTTCAAGACAGGGACCAAAGGGAAAACTGTTTTTT | CASSSRQGPKGKLFF
TRBJ2-1 | - | TRBV19 | TRBD1 | TGTGCCAGTAGTACCTTTGGACAGGGGTATGGAGAGCAGTTCTTC | CASSTFGQGYGEQFF
TRBJ1-5 | - | TRBV2 | - | TGTGCCAGCAGTGCATGGAACAATCAGCCCCAGCATTTT | CASSAWNNQPQHF
TRBJ1-3 | - | TRBV5-4 | - | TGTGCCAGCAGCTTGGGGGGGGACGGAAACACCATATATTTT | CASSLGGDGNTIYF
TRBJ2-7 | - | TRBV19 | TRBD1 | TGTGCCAGTAGTTCCTCGGGGACAGGGGTCTACGAGCAGTACTTC | CASSSSGTGVYEQYF
TRBJ2-3 | - | TRBV13 | - | TGTGCCAGCAGCACACAAAGGCCTACCCGTAGGGAGGAAGCAGATACGCAGTATTTT | CASSTQRPTRREEADTQYF
TRBJ2-5 | few | TRBV5-4 | - | TGTGCCAGCACCGGCCGGAGTGGGTCCACCCAAGAGACCCAGTACTTC | CASTGRSGSTQETQYF
TRBJ1-1 | - | TRBV9 | - | TGTGCCAGCAGCGTGGAACCGACAGATACTGAAGCTTTCTTT | CASSVEPTDTEAFF
TRBJ1-1 | - | TRBV28 | - | TGTGCCAGCGCACCTGGGGGGGCGGCGAACACTGAAGCTTTCTTT | CASAPGGAANTEAFF
TRBJ1-2 | - | TRBV27 | TRBD1 | TGTGCCAGCACCCGACCCGGGACAGGAACGCTGCTCACCTTC | CASTRPGTGTLLTF
TRBJ2-5 | - | TRBV29-1 | TRBD1 | TGCAGCGTTAATACGGGACAGGGACAGACCCAGTACTTC | CSVNTGQGQTQYF
TRBJ1-5 | once | TRBV23-1 | - | TGCGCCAGCAGTCAATCGAGGTACGCGGCACAGGGCGGCCGGGGGGATCAGCCCCAGCATTTT | CASSQSRYAAQGGRGDQPQHF
TRBJ2-2 | - | TRBV9 | TRBD2 | TGTGCCAGCAGCGTAGGGACCGGGACTAGCAGTCCCGGGGAGCTGTTTTTT | CASSVGTGTSSPGELFF
TRBJ2-7 | - | TRBV28 | - | TGTGCCAGCAGCGAACTCCTAGTGTTAGGGTACGAGCAGTACTTC | CASSELLVLGYEQYF
TRBJ2-7 | - | TRBV9 | - | TGTGCCAGCAGCGTAGGTGGACTACCCCCCGTAGAGCAATACTTC | CASSVGGLPPVEQYF
TRBJ2-7 | - | TRBV18 | - | TGTGCCAGCTCACCCGGGGGAAAGGGAACGAACGAGCAGTACTTC | CASSPGGKGTNEQYF